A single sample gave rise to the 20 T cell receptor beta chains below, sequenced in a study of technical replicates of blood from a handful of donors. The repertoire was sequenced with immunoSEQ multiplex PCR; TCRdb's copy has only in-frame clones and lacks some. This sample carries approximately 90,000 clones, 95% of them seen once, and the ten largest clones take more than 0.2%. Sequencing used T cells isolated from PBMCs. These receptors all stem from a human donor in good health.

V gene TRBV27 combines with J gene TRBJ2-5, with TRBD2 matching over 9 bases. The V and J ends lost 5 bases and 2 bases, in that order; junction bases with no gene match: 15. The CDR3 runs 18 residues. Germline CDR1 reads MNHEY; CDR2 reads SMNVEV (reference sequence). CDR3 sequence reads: CASSDIAGAILLQETQYF. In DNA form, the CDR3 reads TGTGCCAGCAGTGACATAGCGGGAGCGATTCTACTACAAGAGACCCAGTACTTC.

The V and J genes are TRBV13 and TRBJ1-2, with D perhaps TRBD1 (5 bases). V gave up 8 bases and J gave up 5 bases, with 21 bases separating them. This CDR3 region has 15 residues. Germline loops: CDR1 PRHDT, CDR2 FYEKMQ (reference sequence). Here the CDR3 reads CASCPLLGGGYGYTF. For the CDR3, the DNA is TGTGCCAGCTGTCCCTTACTTGGGGGGGGTTATGGCTACACCTTC.

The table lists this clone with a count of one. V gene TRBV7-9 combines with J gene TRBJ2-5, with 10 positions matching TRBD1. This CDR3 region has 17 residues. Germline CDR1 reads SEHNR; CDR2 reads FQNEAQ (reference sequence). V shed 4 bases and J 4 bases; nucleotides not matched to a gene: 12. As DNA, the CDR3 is TGTGCCAGCAGCTGGGACGCCGGGACAGGGGCACCAGAGACCCAGTACTTC. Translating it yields CASSWDAGTGAPETQYF.

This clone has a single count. CDR3 sequence reads: CASSAWTGRNSGANVLTF. The CDR3 DNA follows: TGTGCCAGTAGTGCCTGGACAGGGCGTAACTCTGGGGCCAACGTCCTGACTTTC. The chain employs TRBV19 and TRBJ2-6; 8 bases match TRBD1. Trimming took 5 bases from V and 0 from J; bases not matched to a gene: 9. Germline-derived CDR1 and CDR2 are LNHDA and SQIVND (reference sequence). This CDR3 spans 18 amino acids.

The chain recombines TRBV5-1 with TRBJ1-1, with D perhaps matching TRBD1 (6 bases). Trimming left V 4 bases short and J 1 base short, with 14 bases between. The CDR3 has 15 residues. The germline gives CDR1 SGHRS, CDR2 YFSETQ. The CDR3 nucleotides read TGCGCCAGCAGCATCGGACAGCCCGGGAACACTGAAGCTTTCTTT. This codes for CASSIGQPGNTEAFF.

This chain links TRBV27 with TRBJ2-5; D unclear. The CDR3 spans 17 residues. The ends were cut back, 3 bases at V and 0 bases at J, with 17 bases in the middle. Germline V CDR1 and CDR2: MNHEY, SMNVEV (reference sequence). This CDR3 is CASSFSPPGLYQETQYF. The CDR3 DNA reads TGTGCCAGCAGTTTTTCCCCGCCCGGGTTATACCAAGAGACCCAGTACTTC.

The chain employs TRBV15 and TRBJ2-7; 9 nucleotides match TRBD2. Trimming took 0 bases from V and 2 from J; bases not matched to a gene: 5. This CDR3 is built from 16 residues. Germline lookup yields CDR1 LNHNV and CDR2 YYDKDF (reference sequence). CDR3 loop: CATSRDRLAGTYEQYF. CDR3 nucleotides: TGTGCCACCAGCAGAGATCGGCTAGCGGGAACCTACGAGCAGTACTTC.

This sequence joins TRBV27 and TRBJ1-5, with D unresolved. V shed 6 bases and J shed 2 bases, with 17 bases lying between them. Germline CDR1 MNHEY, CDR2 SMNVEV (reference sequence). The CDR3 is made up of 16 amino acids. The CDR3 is CASSERPVTGNQPQHF. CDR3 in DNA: TGTGCCAGCAGCGAGAGACCAGTTACAGGCAATCAGCCCCAGCATTTT.

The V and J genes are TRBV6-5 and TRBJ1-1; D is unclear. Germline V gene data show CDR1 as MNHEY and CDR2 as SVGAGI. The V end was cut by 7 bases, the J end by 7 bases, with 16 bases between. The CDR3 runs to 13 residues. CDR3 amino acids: CASIHAGNLEAFF. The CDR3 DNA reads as TGTGCCAGCATTCACGCCGGGAATCTTGAAGCTTTCTTT.

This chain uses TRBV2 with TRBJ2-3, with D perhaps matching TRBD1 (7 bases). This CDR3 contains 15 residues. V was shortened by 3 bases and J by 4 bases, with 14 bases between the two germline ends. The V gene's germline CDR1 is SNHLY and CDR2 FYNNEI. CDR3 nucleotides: TGTGCCAGCAGTGAGGAGGGGGCGAGTTCAGATACGCAGTATTTT. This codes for CASSEEGASSDTQYF. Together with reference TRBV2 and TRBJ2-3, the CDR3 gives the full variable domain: EPEVTQTPSHQVTQMGQEVILRCVPISNHLYFYWYRQILGQKVEFLVSFYNNEISEKSEIFDDQFSVERPDGSNFTLKIRSTKLEDSAMYFCASSEEGASSDTQYFGPGTRLTVL.

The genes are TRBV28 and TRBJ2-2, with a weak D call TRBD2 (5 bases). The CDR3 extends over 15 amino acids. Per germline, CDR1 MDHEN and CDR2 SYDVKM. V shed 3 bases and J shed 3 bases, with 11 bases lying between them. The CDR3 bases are TGTGCCAGCAGTTTTAGCGATTGGGACACCGGGGAGCTGTTTTTT. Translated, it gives CASSFSDWDTGELFF.

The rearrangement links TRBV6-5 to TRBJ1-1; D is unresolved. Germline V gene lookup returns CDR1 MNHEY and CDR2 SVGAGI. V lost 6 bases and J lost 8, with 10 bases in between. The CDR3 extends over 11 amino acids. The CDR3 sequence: CASRESREAFF. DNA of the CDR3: TGTGCCAGCAGGGAGTCTAGGGAAGCTTTCTTT.

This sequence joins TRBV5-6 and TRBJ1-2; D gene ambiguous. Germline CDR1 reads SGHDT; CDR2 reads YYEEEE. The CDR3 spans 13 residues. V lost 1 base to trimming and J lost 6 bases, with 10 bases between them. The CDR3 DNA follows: TGTGCCAGCAGCTTGATCACACGGGATGGCTACACCTTC. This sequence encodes CASSLITRDGYTF.

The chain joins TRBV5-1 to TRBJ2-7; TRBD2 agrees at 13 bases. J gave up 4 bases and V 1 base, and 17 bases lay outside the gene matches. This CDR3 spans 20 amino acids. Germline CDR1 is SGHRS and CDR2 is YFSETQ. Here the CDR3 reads CASSLQWFKGLAGTLYEQYF. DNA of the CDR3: TGCGCCAGCAGCTTGCAGTGGTTTAAGGGACTAGCGGGGACCTTGTACGAGCAGTACTTC.

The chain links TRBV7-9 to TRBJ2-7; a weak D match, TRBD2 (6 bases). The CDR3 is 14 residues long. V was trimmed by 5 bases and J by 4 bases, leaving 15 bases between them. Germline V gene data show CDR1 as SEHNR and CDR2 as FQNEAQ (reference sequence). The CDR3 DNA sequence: TGTGCCAGCAGCCTGCCCGGGAGAGAATACGAGCAGTACTTC. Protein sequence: CASSLPGREYEQYF.

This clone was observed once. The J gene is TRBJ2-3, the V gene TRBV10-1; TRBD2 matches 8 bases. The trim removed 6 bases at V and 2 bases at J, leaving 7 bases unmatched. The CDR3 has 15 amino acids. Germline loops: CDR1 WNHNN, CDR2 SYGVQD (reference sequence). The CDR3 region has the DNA TGCGCCAGCAGACGCACTAGCGGAGACACAGATACGCAGTATTTT. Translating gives CASRRTSGDTDTQYF.

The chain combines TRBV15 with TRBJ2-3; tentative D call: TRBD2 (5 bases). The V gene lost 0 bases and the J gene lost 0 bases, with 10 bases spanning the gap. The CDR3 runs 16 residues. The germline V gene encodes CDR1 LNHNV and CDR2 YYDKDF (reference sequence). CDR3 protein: CATSRDPGSSTDTQYF. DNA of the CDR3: TGTGCCACCAGCAGAGACCCGGGGTCTAGCACAGATACGCAGTATTTT. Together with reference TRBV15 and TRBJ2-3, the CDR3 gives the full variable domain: DAMVIQNPRYQVTQFGKPVTLSCSQTLNHNVMYWYQQKSSQAPKLLFHYYDKDFNNEADTPDNFQSRRPNTSFCFLDIRSPGLGDTAMYLCATSRDPGSSTDTQYFGPGTRLTVL.

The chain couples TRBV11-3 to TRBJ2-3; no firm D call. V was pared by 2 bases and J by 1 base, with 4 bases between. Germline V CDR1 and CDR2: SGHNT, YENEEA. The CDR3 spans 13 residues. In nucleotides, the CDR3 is TGTGCCAGCAGCTTACAGGGCACAGATACGCAGTATTTT. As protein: CASSLQGTDTQYF.

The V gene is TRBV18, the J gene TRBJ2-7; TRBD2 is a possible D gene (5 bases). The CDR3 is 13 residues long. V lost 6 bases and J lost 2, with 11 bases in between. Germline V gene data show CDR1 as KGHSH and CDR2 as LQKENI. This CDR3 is CASSPGTTYEQYF. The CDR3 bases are TGTGCCAGCTCCCCGGGAACCACCTACGAGCAGTACTTC. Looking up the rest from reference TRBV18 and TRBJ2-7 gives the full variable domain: NAGVMQNPRHLVRRRGQEARLRCSPMKGHSHVYWYRQLPEEGLKFMVYLQKENIIDESGMPKERFSAEFPKEGPSILRIQQVVRGDSAAYFCASSPGTTYEQYFGPGTRLTVT.

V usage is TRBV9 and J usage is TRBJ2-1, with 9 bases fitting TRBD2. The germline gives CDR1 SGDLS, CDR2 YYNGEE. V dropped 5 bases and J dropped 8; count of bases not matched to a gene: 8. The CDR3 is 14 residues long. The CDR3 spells CASSSAGGWYEQFF. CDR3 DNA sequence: TGTGCCAGCAGTTCAGCGGGAGGCTGGTATGAGCAGTTCTTC.